This TCR beta chain was sequenced for a study of T cell repertoires in cytomegalovirus infection (dated by TCRdb to 2018 to 2020). In the study overall: Alongside well-studied HLA-B-restricted epitopes, the peptide stimulations were aimed at recently identified HLA-C-restricted CMV epitopes, whose presentation resists viral immunomodulation. Donor HLA type was relevant to the analysis, as public TCR beta signatures indicated carriage of CMV infection together with the matching HLA type.

Sequencer: Illumina HiSeq 1500. The raw public data were reprocessed by TCRdb itself: fastp quality trimming at Q25, MiXCR clonotype calling, in-frame beta chains only. Rows merge per CDR3 protein into single entries with the most common DNA and genes. The sample records about 770,000 distinct CDR3 sequences, roughly 28% of which are singletons. The ten most abundant clones make up less than 15% of the sample. On this clonotype itself: Its antigen is unknown. It has no much larger one-base neighbor in the sample; base qualities were not kept.

Read against the paper, the sample's treatment or condition label means: in vitro stimulation with specific CMV peptide epitopes to enrich CMV-specific T cells. In the germline V gene, CDR1 corresponds to SQVTM and CDR2 to ANQGSEA. From the cysteine through the phenylalanine, the CDR3 covers 16 amino acids. Just the 48-base CDR3 DNA is kept, in frame starting at base 1. V lost 1 base and J lost 1 base, and the count of bases not matched to a germline gene is 6. On the study overall, not on this receptor specifically: In both this cohort and an independent cohort of 350 or so donors, the cumulative frequency of public TCR beta family members distinguished carriers of CMV infection plus the relevant HLA type. In the ex vivo response, HLA-C-restricted CMV-specific TCR beta clonotypes were dominant, and in two of eight donors the single most frequent clonotype came from this HLA-C-restricted group.

The chain uses TRBV29-1 and TRBJ2-1; the junction holds 8 bases that match TRBD1. Here the sequenced sample was cultured CD8+ T cells from PBMCs, taken from culture after CMV antigen stimulation. The TCR comes from a human donor in good health (CMV status not recorded). Some clones in this sample may be carry-over from other donors' samples. The CDR3 is CSVEGEQGASYNEQFF. DNA sequence: TGCAGCGTTGAAGGGGAGCAGGGGGCATCCTACAATGAGCAGTTCTTC.